The clone carrying this T cell receptor beta chain has only a few counts. Its antigen is as yet unknown. TCRdb itself ran the RT-PCR reads through MiXCR, one entry per CDR3 protein. The sample holds hundreds of thousands of distinct CDR3 sequences, about 25% seen once. This CDR3 has 15 amino acids. Trimming stripped 3 bases from V and 3 bases from J, with 14 bases between. The V gene's germline CDR1 is SEHNR and CDR2 FQNEAQ (reference sequence). This entry is derived from a study of response to subunit inactivated influenza vaccine. Notes on the study in general: Authors suggested seasonal influenza vaccinations each recruit few new T cells.

The sequencing used CD4+ T cells sorted from PBMCs, collected roughly 5 days after vaccination. This TCR derives from a man in his fifties or sixties who received an inactivated influenza vaccine. V is TRBV7-9 and J is TRBJ2-5; D is possibly TRBD1 (7 bases). The CDR3 protein is CASSFAGQTKETQYF. Written as DNA, the CDR3 is TGTGCCAGCAGCTTTGCGGGACAGACAAAAGAGACCCAGTACTTC.